This T cell receptor (beta chain) derives from a study of blood T cell repertoires in COVID-19. The overall study: Nucleic acid was either cDNA or gDNA, and it came from T cells, B-cell-depleted T cells, or PBMCs.

The assay was immunoSEQ multiplex PCR, and TCRdb's table has in-frame clones only and misses some. Here the sample spans around 180,000 clones, about 85% being singletons. Seattle patients were enrolled during active infection and followed longitudinally. This clone has only one observation. Material for sequencing was peripheral blood. The source is a man aged 80 or over with COVID-19, enrolled during active disease.

CDR3 sequence: CASTLEGFGNTIYF. The CDR3 DNA sequence: TGTGCCAGCACCCTGGAGGGTTTCGGAAACACCATATATTTT. This sequence joins TRBV7-2 and TRBJ1-3; D unresolved. The CDR3 spans 14 residues. Germline V gene lookup returns CDR1 SGHTA and CDR2 FQGNSA. V dropped 7 bases and J dropped 4 bases, with 14 bases sitting between them.